Below are 21 T cell receptor beta chains sequenced from a single sample in a study of a mutant IDH1 vaccine in newly diagnosed glioma. Antigens for these TCRs are unknown. Time point noted: week 35, safety follow-up. With topical imiquimod, each dose of the vaccine consisted of 300 ug of mutant IDH1 20-mer peptide. Assay used: immunoSEQ multiplex PCR; TCRdb lists only in-frame clones, some missing. This table has tens of thousands of clones, over 60% appearing once. The sample consisted of PBMCs, taken from a glioma patient whose treatment included an IDH1 peptide vaccine. Source of these receptors: a man aged 40-55 years with glioma.

The chain has TRBV7-8 and TRBJ2-2, with D maybe TRBD2 (6 bases). Germline V gene sequence: CDR1 SGHVS, CDR2 FQNEAQ. There are 15 residues in the CDR3. The V gene lost 1 base and the J gene lost 6 bases, with 12 bases spanning the gap. Written as DNA, the CDR3 is TGTGCCAGCAGCTTAGTTGCTAGCGACGCCGGGGAGCTGTTTTTT. Translating gives CASSLVASDAGELFF.

The chain carries TRBV4-3 and TRBJ2-1; D may be TRBD1 (5 bases). The CDR3 covers 14 residues. Germline V gene sequence: CDR1 LGHNA, CDR2 YSLEER. With 0 bases removed from V and 9 bases from J, the gap between germline ends came to 12 bases. Here the CDR3 DNA reads TGCGCCAGCAGCCAAGAAGAAGGCAGGGCTGAGCAGTTCTTC. This sequence encodes CASSQEEGRAEQFF.

V gene TRBV7-9 combines with J gene TRBJ2-3, with 8 bases that match TRBD2. Trimming cost V 6 bases and J 10 bases; bases outside gene matches: 18. The CDR3 runs to 16 residues. Germline lookup yields CDR1 SEHNR and CDR2 FQNEAQ (reference sequence). CDR3 protein: CASSSQTSDLKRAQYF. The CDR3, as DNA: TGTGCCAGCAGTTCTCAGACTAGCGATCTCAAGCGGGCGCAGTATTTT.

The V gene is TRBV4-1, the J gene TRBJ2-6; 11 positions agree with TRBD2. There are 20 residues in the CDR3. The V segment lost 1 base and the J segment 2 bases; nucleotides outside the gene matches: 10. The germline gives CDR1 MGHRA, CDR2 YSYEKL. The CDR3 sequence: CASSQVGLAGGPTGANVLTF. For the CDR3, the DNA is TGCGCCAGCAGCCAAGTCGGCCTAGCGGGAGGTCCTACTGGGGCCAACGTCCTGACTTTC.

The rearrangement joins TRBV5-1 to TRBJ2-1; D perhaps matches TRBD2 (6 bases). The CDR3 consists of 15 residues. The V gene's germline CDR1 is SGHRS and CDR2 YFSETQ. Trimming pared 4 bases from V and 6 bases from J, leaving 17 bases between. CDR3 DNA: TGCGCCAGCAGCCACTCCGGGACTGGAATCAATGAGCAGTTCTTC. It encodes CASSHSGTGINEQFF.

This clone was observed a handful of times. J is TRBJ2-4 and V is TRBV5-5, with no clear D. The CDR3 is made up of 14 amino acids. V lost 2 bases and J 6 bases, leaving 12 bases between the germline ends. Germline V CDR1 and CDR2: SGHKS, YYEKEE (reference sequence). CDR3 sequence: CASSFVPRRNIQYF. CDR3 DNA sequence: TGTGCCAGCAGCTTCGTCCCGCGTAGAAACATTCAGTACTTC.

V and J are TRBV29-1 and TRBJ2-5; TRBD1 agrees at 8 bases. The CDR3 covers 15 residues. V was clipped by 3 bases and J by 5 bases; unmatched bases: 11. Germline CDR1 reads SQVTM; CDR2 reads ANQGSEA. The CDR3 region is CSVDIQGAIGETQYF. The CDR3 DNA follows: TGCAGCGTTGATATCCAGGGGGCAATTGGCGAGACCCAGTACTTC.

This clone was detected a few times. A read error may produce the germline difference seen at one junction end. The chain uses TRBV25-1 and TRBJ2-1, with TRBD2 matching over 7 bases. This CDR3 contains 14 residues. Germline CDR1 MGHDK, CDR2 SYGVNS. The CDR3 sequence is CASSEPPGRGRLVF. The DNA for the CDR3 is TGTGCCAGCAGTGAACCCCCGGGGAGGGGCCGGTTGGTCTTC.

The chain links TRBV11-2 to TRBJ2-5, with D unresolved. The CDR3 runs to 14 residues. Germline V gene sequence: CDR1 SGHAT, CDR2 FQNNGV. Between the trimmed V and J ends, which lost 5 bases and 2 bases, there was a span of 12 bases. This CDR3 is CASSLRSDQETQYF. In nucleotides, the CDR3 is TGTGCCAGCAGCCTACGGTCTGATCAAGAGACCCAGTACTTC.

This clone was recorded a few times. The chain couples TRBV6-1 to TRBJ1-5; no clear D. The germline gives CDR1 MNHNS, CDR2 SASEGT. V was clipped by 0 bases and J by 3 bases, with 9 bases between them. The CDR3 spans 15 residues. The CDR3 protein is CASSEAVGFNQPQHF. The CDR3 DNA is TGTGCCAGCAGTGAAGCGGTAGGGTTCAATCAGCCCCAGCATTTT.

The V and J genes are TRBV7-2 and TRBJ2-1, with 8 bases lining up with TRBD1. CDR1 and CDR2 from the germline V gene are SGHTA and FQGNSA. This CDR3 contains 16 residues. V dropped 4 bases and J dropped 5; count of bases not matched to a gene: 10. CDR3: CASSSFGQGWDNEQFF. CDR3 nucleotides: TGTGCCAGCAGCTCTTTCGGACAGGGTTGGGACAATGAGCAGTTCTTC.

The genes are TRBV11-3 and TRBJ1-1; TRBD1 matches at 7 bases. The CDR3 sequence is 17 residues long. Trimming cost V 5 bases and J 0 bases; bases outside gene matches: 12. Per germline, CDR1 SGHNT and CDR2 YENEEA. This CDR3 reads CASSVRGQLMVNTEAFF. CDR3 coding DNA: TGTGCCAGCAGCGTTAGGGGACAGTTGATGGTGAACACTGAAGCTTTCTTT.

The rearrangement uses TRBV7-9 and TRBJ1-1; possibly TRBD1 for D (5 bases). CDR3 length: 13 residues. Per germline, CDR1 SEHNR and CDR2 FQNEAQ (reference sequence). The V gene lost 8 bases and the J gene lost 4 bases, with 14 bases spanning the gap. The CDR3 DNA sequence: TGTGCCAGCGGCATTAGGGGCCGCACTGAAGCTTTCTTT. It translates to CASGIRGRTEAFF.

The V call is TRBV7-2, the J call TRBJ1-1; D call uncertain. Trimming left V 0 bases short and J 1 base short, with 6 bases between. Germline CDR1 SGHTA, CDR2 FQGNSA. There are 14 residues in the CDR3. The CDR3 loop is CASSLAAANTEAFF. In DNA, the CDR3 is TGTGCCAGCAGCTTAGCGGCAGCGAACACTGAAGCTTTCTTT.

This clone was seen only a few times. The V and J genes are TRBV29-1 and TRBJ1-1; the D gene is possibly TRBD1 (5 bases). V lost 4 bases and J lost 1, with 10 bases in between. Per the germline V gene, CDR1 is SQVTM and CDR2 is ANQGSEA. The CDR3 has 13 residues. In DNA, the CDR3 is TGCAGCGTTGTGTACAGGCGGAACACTGAAGCTTTCTTT. This sequence encodes CSVVYRRNTEAFF.

This clone appeared a few times. J is TRBJ1-5 and V is TRBV25-1; D remains unclear. The CDR3 sequence is 11 residues long. Between the trimmed V and J ends, which lost 4 bases and 3 bases, there was a span of 1 base. Per germline, CDR1 MGHDK and CDR2 SYGVNS. The CDR3 protein is CASSANQPQHF. CDR3 nucleotide sequence: TGTGCCAGCAGTGCCAATCAGCCCCAGCATTTT.

The chain combines TRBV6-1 with TRBJ2-1; the match to TRBD2 covers 10 bases. The junction had 5 bases not matched to a gene; V was cut back by 3 bases and J by 6 bases. The CDR3 sequence is 15 residues long. Germline V gene lookup returns CDR1 MNHNS and CDR2 SASEGT. In DNA, the CDR3 is TGTGCCAGCAGTGACACTAGCGGGAACTCCAATGAGCAGTTCTTC. Translated, it gives CASSDTSGNSNEQFF.

This clone was counted only a few times. The chain links TRBV16 to TRBJ2-2; 9 positions match TRBD1. With V trimmed by 5 bases and J by 4 bases, 2 bases remained unmatched. This CDR3 contains 14 residues. CDR1 is KGHSY and CDR2 is FQNENV in the germline V gene. CDR3 DNA: TGTGCCAGCAGCGTGGGACAGGGCACCGGGGAGCTGTTTTTT. Its translation is CASSVGQGTGELFF.

The chain links TRBV5-1 to TRBJ2-2, with a tentative D call TRBD1 (5 bases). The V end was cut by 0 bases, the J end by 2 bases, with 11 bases between. Germline CDR1 is SGHRS and CDR2 is YFSETQ. This CDR3 is built from 16 residues. In DNA form, the CDR3 reads TGCGCCAGCAGCTTGGCACAGGCTATAAACACCGGGGAGCTGTTTTTT. It is translated as CASSLAQAINTGELFF.

The V and J genes are TRBV5-1 and TRBJ2-1; 8 bases line up with TRBD2. The CDR3 is 16 residues long. V gave up 0 bases and J gave up 0 bases; unmatched junction bases: 2. Germline V gene lookup returns CDR1 SGHRS and CDR2 YFSETQ. The CDR3 DNA sequence: TGCGCCAGCAGCTTGGAGGCGGGGGGCTCCTACAATGAGCAGTTCTTC. Translated: CASSLEAGGSYNEQFF.

The rearrangement uses TRBV7-9 and TRBJ2-1; possibly TRBD2 for D (6 bases). Germline lookup yields CDR1 SEHNR and CDR2 FQNEAQ (reference sequence). The CDR3 is 15 residues long. The V end was cut by 3 bases, the J end by 3 bases, with 12 bases between. CDR3 sequence: CASSFETGLYNEQFF. CDR3 sequence (DNA): TGTGCCAGCAGCTTCGAGACGGGACTCTACAATGAGCAGTTCTTC.